This T cell receptor beta chain was captured by sequencing in a study of T cell responses to AZD1222 COVID-19 vaccine. Produced via immunoSEQ multiplex PCR; TCRdb's table is partial and in-frame only. The profile shows some 120,000 clones, more than 80% of them singletons. V lost 5 bases, J lost 8 bases, and 18 bases lay in between. The CDR3 is made up of 15 amino acids. In germline, CDR1 is MNHEY, CDR2 SVGAGI. The specimen was peripheral blood, collected 28 days after the second AZD1222 dose. The TCR originated in an adult who received the AZD1222 COVID-19 vaccine. The rearrangement links TRBV6-5 to TRBJ1-4; no reliable D call. CDR3 nucleotides: TGTGCCAGCAGTCCCACTACGGGAGGAAGCGAAAAACTGTTTTTT. The encoded protein is CASSPTTGGSEKLFF.